The 18 T cell receptor beta chains listed next were all sequenced from one sample in a study of shared clonotypes between healthy human individuals. Naive CD8 cells were CD45RO-negative, positively selected for CCR7, excluding terminally differentiated effector memory CD45RA+ cells. Only in-frame clones appear in the TCRdb table, and some are missing; sequencing was by immunoSEQ multiplex PCR. Seen here are some 800,000 clones, roughly 92% observed once, and the top ten hold around 24%. Sequenced input: naive CD8+ T cells sorted from blood. All receptors derive from a man in his thirties or forties in good health.

This rearrangement joins TRBV27 to TRBJ2-3; 7 nucleotides agree with TRBD1. The CDR3 consists of 14 residues. The V segment lost 5 bases and the J segment 4 bases; nucleotides outside the gene matches: 6. CDR1 and CDR2 (germline): MNHEY, SMNVEV (reference sequence). The DNA of the CDR3 is TGTGCCAGCAGTACAAGGGGGCGGGCAGATACGCAGTATTTT. Its translation: CASSTRGRADTQYF.

The V call is TRBV27, the J call TRBJ2-3; TRBD2 agrees at 8 bases. CDR1 and CDR2 (germline): MNHEY, SMNVEV (reference sequence). V was pared by 3 bases and J by 5 bases, with 4 bases of the junction left unmatched. This CDR3 is built from 14 residues. In nucleotides, the CDR3 is TGTGCCAGCAGTTTCGGGAGGGTTGGAGATACGCAGTATTTT. Amino acids: CASSFGRVGDTQYF.

CDR3 loop: CASSRGAYEQYF. The DNA for the CDR3 is TGTGCCAGCAGTCGAGGAGCGTACGAGCAGTACTTC. The chain has TRBV27 and TRBJ2-7; D unresolved. The CDR3 extends over 12 amino acids. Germline V gives CDR1 MNHEY, CDR2 SMNVEV (reference sequence). Trimming removed 5 bases at V and 4 bases at J, with 9 bases between.

The chain carries TRBV28 and TRBJ1-2, with 7 bases identical to TRBD1. CDR3 size: 14 residues. Germline lookup yields CDR1 MDHEN and CDR2 SYDVKM. The trim removed 5 bases at V and 4 bases at J, leaving 7 bases unmatched. In nucleotides, the CDR3 is TGTGCCAGCAGTCCCCTCCGGGACAGCTATGGCTACACCTTC. It specifies CASSPLRDSYGYTF.

This rearrangement joins TRBV7-8 to TRBJ2-1, with D maybe TRBD2 (5 bases). The germline V gene encodes CDR1 SGHVS and CDR2 FQNEAQ. V lost 5 bases and J lost 8, with 13 bases in between. The CDR3 is 13 amino acids. CDR3 sequence: CASSAARRDEQFF. The CDR3 bases are TGTGCCAGCAGCGCCGCAAGGCGGGATGAGCAGTTCTTC.

This clone was found a few times. Other nucleotide sequences in the sample specify the same CDR3. The V gene is TRBV9, the J gene TRBJ2-5; 7 nucleotides agree with TRBD1. The CDR3 spans 15 residues. The junction had 4 bases not matched to a gene; V was cut back by 0 bases and J by 2 bases. The germline V gene encodes CDR1 SGDLS and CDR2 YYNGEE. The chain's CDR3 is CASSVGGRGQETQYF. CDR3 sequence (DNA): TGTGCCAGCAGCGTAGGAGGCAGGGGGCAAGAGACCCAGTACTTC.

The rearrangement uses TRBV4-1 and TRBJ2-7; 12 bases agree with TRBD2. The CDR3 loop spans 14 amino acids. The germline V gene has CDR1 MGHRA and CDR2 YSYEKL. V lost 4 bases to trimming and J lost 7 bases; unmatched junction nucleotides: 5. The CDR3 nucleotides read TGCGCCAGCAGCCCCCTAGCGGGAGGGGATGAGCAGTACTTC. This gives the protein CASSPLAGGDEQYF.

This clone is a singleton in its sample. V usage is TRBV27 and J usage is TRBJ1-5; 9 bases are a match to TRBD1. V lost 6 bases and J lost 6; bases outside the gene matches: 9. The CDR3 has 15 residues. CDR1 MNHEY and CDR2 SMNVEV come from the germline V gene (reference sequence). As DNA, the CDR3 is TGTGCCAGCAGCCCCCGGGACAGGGCTTCTCAGCCCCAGCATTTT. Translation: CASSPRDRASQPQHF.

This chain joins TRBV5-4 and TRBJ2-3; D remains ambiguous. The CDR3 length is 13 residues. Germline V CDR1 and CDR2: SGHNT, YYREEE (reference sequence). The ends were cut back, 0 bases at V and 6 bases at J, with 8 bases in the middle. The CDR3 sequence: CASSLVIDDTQYF. The CDR3 DNA follows: TGTGCCAGCAGCTTGGTCATCGACGATACGCAGTATTTT.

Comments on this clone: Other DNA sequences from this sample encode an identical CDR3 as well. This CDR3 reads CASSLVGRANEQFF. In nucleotides, the CDR3 is TGTGCCAGCAGCTTAGTCGGCAGGGCCAATGAGCAGTTCTTC. The V gene is TRBV7-9, the J gene TRBJ2-1; D perhaps matches TRBD1 (5 bases). Trimming cost V 1 base and J 6 bases, with 10 bases left between them. From germline, CDR1 is SEHNR and CDR2 FQNEAQ (reference sequence). This CDR3 comprises 14 residues. Filled out from reference TRBV7-9 and TRBJ2-1, the complete variable domain reads DTGVSQNPRHKITKRGQNVTFRCDPISEHNRLYWYRQTLGQGPEFLTYFQNEAQLEKSRLLSDRFSAERPKGSFSTLEIQRTEQGDSAMYLCASSLVGRANEQFFGPGTRLTVL.

This chain connects TRBV30 to TRBJ2-2, with 13 bases lining up with TRBD2. The CDR3 runs to 17 residues. Per the germline V gene, CDR1 is GTSNPN and CDR2 is SVGIG (reference sequence). The junction had 9 bases not matched to a gene; V was cut back by 0 bases and J by 8 bases. The CDR3 here is CAWSVLAGGHNSGELFF. CDR3 nucleotide sequence: TGTGCCTGGAGTGTACTAGCGGGAGGGCACAATTCTGGGGAGCTGTTTTTT.

V and J are TRBV30 and TRBJ2-7; D might be TRBD1 (6 bases). CDR1 and CDR2 (germline): GTSNPN, SVGIG (reference sequence). V lost 2 bases to trimming and J lost 3 bases, with 11 bases between them. The CDR3 covers 13 residues. The CDR3 DNA sequence: TGTGCCTGGAGTTTTATACAGGGCTACGAGCAGTACTTC. As protein: CAWSFIQGYEQYF.

V usage is TRBV27 and J usage is TRBJ2-5; 8 bases fit TRBD1. CDR3 size: 17 residues. Germline assignment: CDR1 MNHEY and CDR2 SMNVEV (reference sequence). Trimming at V came to 0 bases and at J to 5 bases, leaving 11 bases not matched to a gene. This CDR3 is CASSLSGTGESLETQYF. DNA for the CDR3: TGTGCCAGCAGTTTATCGGGGACAGGTGAGAGTTTGGAGACCCAGTACTTC.

The rearrangement uses TRBV7-9 and TRBJ2-1; 7 positions agree with TRBD2. The J segment lost 4 bases and the V segment lost 6 bases, leaving 9 bases of the junction unmatched. From germline, CDR1 is SEHNR and CDR2 FQNEAQ (reference sequence). The CDR3 totals 15 residues. The CDR3 sequence: CASRLAELGYNEQFF. The CDR3 DNA is TGTGCCAGCAGGCTAGCGGAATTGGGTTACAATGAGCAGTTCTTC.

This chain joins TRBV25-1 and TRBJ1-2; 11 nucleotides line up with TRBD1. Losses at the gene ends were 6 bases for V and 2 bases for J; bases not matched to a gene: 5. This CDR3 contains 15 residues. CDR1 MGHDK and CDR2 SYGVNS come from the germline V gene. The CDR3 protein is CASSAGQGANYGYTF. CDR3 bases: TGTGCCAGCAGCGCCGGACAGGGGGCGAACTATGGCTACACCTTC.

The rearrangement links TRBV6-6 to TRBJ2-7; a possible D gene is TRBD1 (5 bases). V dropped 6 bases and J dropped 3 bases, with 9 bases sitting between them. In germline, CDR1 is MNHNY, CDR2 SVGAGI (reference sequence). The CDR3 loop spans 12 amino acids. CDR3 in DNA: TGTGCCAGCAGGGCAGGGTTCTACGAGCAGTACTTC. Its translation is CASRAGFYEQYF.

The V and J genes are TRBV10-2 and TRBJ2-1; TRBD1 or TRBD2 may be the D gene (5 bases each). Germline CDR1 reads WSHSY; CDR2 reads SAAADI. Trimming stripped 11 bases from V and 1 base from J, with 15 bases between. This CDR3 comprises 14 residues. CDR3 loop: CASMTWGSYNEQFF. CDR3 coding DNA: TGCGCCTCCATGACATGGGGGTCCTACAATGAGCAGTTCTTC.

CDR3 loop: CASSLVFGDISADTQYF. Written as DNA, the CDR3 is TGTGCCAGCAGCTTAGTATTTGGGGACATCTCCGCTGATACGCAGTATTTT. This chain uses TRBV11-2 with TRBJ2-3, with D tentatively TRBD1 (6 bases). Trimming pared 1 base from V and 6 bases from J, leaving 20 bases between. The CDR3 is 17 amino acids. The germline CDR1 and CDR2 sequences are SGHAT and FQNNGV.